The subject of this entry is one T cell receptor beta chain. The data belong to a study of control samples from healthy donors and cancer patients. Profiling relied on immunoSEQ multiplex PCR, and the TCRdb table lists in-frame clones only, not all of them. The sample shows fewer than 200,000 clones, under 96% of them seen only once. This CDR3 is built from 14 residues. The V gene lost 4 bases and the J gene lost 2 bases, with 9 bases spanning the gap. CDR1 and CDR2 from the germline V gene are SNHLY and FYNNEI. The chain recombines TRBV2 with TRBJ1-5; D uncertain. The TCR sequence derives from a woman between 25 and 40 years old in good health. The sequenced material came from blood. This CDR3 is CASSGLSGNQPQHF. CDR3 DNA sequence: TGTGCCAGCAGTGGGCTGAGCGGCAATCAGCCCCAGCATTTT.